This T cell receptor beta chain was identified in a study of blood T cell repertoires in COVID-19. The overall study: Both acute and convalescent COVID-19 samples were obtained from the United States, Italy and Spain. PBMCs, B-cell-depleted T cells, or T cells were the source of the cDNA or gDNA that made up the material.

In the study's own analysis: Amplified reference gene primers provided the basis for estimating nucleated cell counts. The table came from immunoSEQ multiplex PCR; TCRdb's copy has only in-frame clones and leaves some out. V and J calls and clone size come straight from that table; D and trimming were deduced from the DNA. Among roughly 14,000 clones listed, 65% to 85% were seen once. Per germline, CDR1 SGHNT and CDR2 YENEEA. Trimming cost V 6 bases and J 3 bases; bases outside gene matches: 5. The CDR3 is made up of 15 amino acids. The sample comprised peripheral blood. The TCR was taken from a human donor in a cohort sampled during active COVID-19. The chain joins TRBV11-3 to TRBJ1-4; 9 bases line up with TRBD1. DNA of the CDR3: TGTGCCAGCAGTCCGGACAGGGGTGCTAATGAAAAACTGTTTTTT. Translating it yields CASSPDRGANEKLFF.